This is a list of T cell receptor beta chains from one sample in a study of blood T cell repertoires in COVID-19. Libraries were prepared by immunoSEQ multiplex PCR; TCRdb keeps only in-frame clonotypes and omits some of them. The sample records about 240,000 clones, 80% to 85% being singletons. Sequencing used peripheral blood. These receptor sequences come from a woman aged 55 to 70 with active or convalescent COVID-19. Each CDR3 is given without its conserved first and last residue. Size values are once, few and many counts, or a class for expanded clones, and some rows have none.

v_gene: TRBV5-5
abundance: -
j_gene: TRBJ1-1
CDR3aa: ASSAGNTEAF

v_gene: TRBV6-2/TRBV6-3
abundance: -
j_gene: TRBJ1-5
CDR3aa: ASSYGGGNQPQH

v_gene: TRBV18
abundance: few
j_gene: TRBJ1-1
CDR3aa: ASSSTTVRGVNTEAF

v_gene: TRBV27
abundance: -
j_gene: TRBJ2-7
CDR3aa: ASSSNPRDRGSYEQY

v_gene: TRBV19
abundance: -
j_gene: TRBJ1-1
CDR3aa: ASSIGTGGNMNTEAF

v_gene: TRBV19
abundance: -
j_gene: TRBJ1-5
CDR3aa: ASSGRLQPQH

v_gene: TRBV19
abundance: -
j_gene: TRBJ1-1
CDR3aa: ASIRAAGMNTEAF

v_gene: TRBV7-9
abundance: -
j_gene: TRBJ2-3
CDR3aa: ASSLYAGGLDTQY

v_gene: TRBV10-2
abundance: -
j_gene: TRBJ1-3
CDR3aa: ASREQGRSGNTIY

v_gene: TRBV13
abundance: -
j_gene: TRBJ2-5
CDR3aa: ASSPRQGGNQETQY

v_gene: TRBV5-1
abundance: -
j_gene: TRBJ1-2
CDR3aa: ASSLDTGGHYGYT

v_gene: TRBV7-6
abundance: -
j_gene: TRBJ1-2
CDR3aa: ASSLGTGSYGYT

v_gene: TRBV28
abundance: few
j_gene: TRBJ1-5
CDR3aa: ASTNSNQPQH

v_gene: TRBV7-2
abundance: -
j_gene: TRBJ2-4
CDR3aa: ASSLGGAGVSPKNIQY

v_gene: TRBV6-6
abundance: once
j_gene: TRBJ1-1
CDR3aa: ASSSDPGPRGTEAF

v_gene: TRBV19
abundance: -
j_gene: TRBJ1-5
CDR3aa: ASSYGGSDQPQH

v_gene: TRBV5-1
abundance: -
j_gene: TRBJ1-2
CDR3aa: ASSLRAATGLRNYGYT

v_gene: TRBV6-5
abundance: -
j_gene: TRBJ1-1
CDR3aa: ASTRQGWNTEAF

v_gene: TRBV27
abundance: once
j_gene: TRBJ1-2
CDR3aa: ASSPTFQTNYGYT

v_gene: TRBV6-2/TRBV6-3
abundance: -
j_gene: TRBJ2-3
CDR3aa: ASSYPDTQY

v_gene: TRBV5-4
abundance: -
j_gene: TRBJ1-1
CDR3aa: ASSYSSISNTEAF

v_gene: TRBV19
abundance: -
j_gene: TRBJ1-1
CDR3aa: ASSRPGQRNTEAF

v_gene: TRBV9
abundance: -
j_gene: TRBJ2-3
CDR3aa: ASSVDFGGGAQTQY

v_gene: TRBV6-2/TRBV6-3
abundance: -
j_gene: TRBJ1-3
CDR3aa: ASSYRGIGNTIY

v_gene: TRBV10-3
abundance: -
j_gene: TRBJ1-3
CDR3aa: AAGTSSGNTIY

v_gene: TRBV10-1
abundance: -
j_gene: TRBJ1-1
CDR3aa: ASRETLSTEAF

v_gene: TRBV6-5
abundance: once
j_gene: TRBJ1-2
CDR3aa: ASNRGTNYGYT

v_gene: TRBV5-1
abundance: -
j_gene: TRBJ2-3
CDR3aa: ASTSLGGGTDTQY

v_gene: TRBV9
abundance: many
j_gene: TRBJ1-4
CDR3aa: ASSVAGAHEKLF

v_gene: TRBV6-5
abundance: -
j_gene: TRBJ1-2
CDR3aa: ASRRWSGGYT

v_gene: TRBV6-5
abundance: -
j_gene: TRBJ2-7
CDR3aa: ASRTRDTDYEQY

v_gene: TRBV29-1
abundance: -
j_gene: TRBJ1-1
CDR3aa: SVEQGSGTEAF

v_gene: TRBV5-3
abundance: -
j_gene: TRBJ2-2
CDR3aa: ARSLDDRGTRVAGELF

v_gene: TRBV4-3
abundance: few
j_gene: TRBJ1-1
CDR3aa: ASSQEITVNTEAF

v_gene: TRBV11-2
abundance: -
j_gene: TRBJ2-5
CDR3aa: ASSLTPTGRETQY

v_gene: TRBV6-4
abundance: -
j_gene: TRBJ2-1
CDR3aa: ASSVDGSSYNEQF

v_gene: TRBV4-1
abundance: -
j_gene: TRBJ2-1
CDR3aa: ASSQDSGGKQF

v_gene: TRBV10-3
abundance: -
j_gene: TRBJ2-7
CDR3aa: AIGTRGDREYEQY

v_gene: TRBV6-1
abundance: -
j_gene: TRBJ1-2
CDR3aa: ASSEGQSDGYGYT

v_gene: TRBV6-5
abundance: -
j_gene: TRBJ1-2
CDR3aa: ASSYATQGNYGYT

v_gene: TRBV7-8
abundance: -
j_gene: TRBJ2-5
CDR3aa: ASTPGQGGETQY

v_gene: TRBV5-6
abundance: -
j_gene: TRBJ2-1
CDR3aa: ASSFLGRSSYNEQF

v_gene: TRBV13
abundance: few
j_gene: TRBJ1-2
CDR3aa: ASSATPRDTYYGYT

v_gene: TRBV6-7
abundance: -
j_gene: TRBJ1-3
CDR3aa: ASSCTQGGHGNTIY

v_gene: TRBV29-1
abundance: -
j_gene: TRBJ1-1
CDR3aa: SVGPAGRTEAF

v_gene: TRBV6-5
abundance: -
j_gene: TRBJ1-2
CDR3aa: ASTIDTANYGYT

v_gene: TRBV7-3
abundance: -
j_gene: TRBJ2-1
CDR3aa: ASSLGTGVRQGEQF

v_gene: TRBV10-3
abundance: -
j_gene: TRBJ2-5
CDR3aa: AISELGRRTTGTQY

v_gene: TRBV6-5
abundance: -
j_gene: TRBJ1-2
CDR3aa: ASKKGTGWGYT

v_gene: TRBV6-6
abundance: -
j_gene: TRBJ1-4
CDR3aa: ASSYARGSNEKLF

v_gene: TRBV7-2
abundance: -
j_gene: TRBJ2-7
CDR3aa: ASSIGLVHEQY

v_gene: TRBV7-2
abundance: -
j_gene: TRBJ1-4
CDR3aa: ASSQRDREVEKLF

v_gene: TRBV5-6
abundance: -
j_gene: TRBJ1-1
CDR3aa: ASKSNTEAF

v_gene: TRBV12-5
abundance: -
j_gene: TRBJ2-7
CDR3aa: ASGKQGYEQY

v_gene: TRBV7-9
abundance: once
j_gene: TRBJ2-5
CDR3aa: ASSLGVLASQETQY

v_gene: TRBV3-1/TRBV3-2
abundance: -
j_gene: TRBJ2-1
CDR3aa: ARSQEGGTGGLNEQF

v_gene: TRBV2
abundance: -
j_gene: TRBJ1-2
CDR3aa: ASSEWRVSGYGYT

v_gene: TRBV9
abundance: -
j_gene: TRBJ1-3
CDR3aa: ASSQPGGFGNTIY

v_gene: TRBV13
abundance: -
j_gene: TRBJ1-4
CDR3aa: ASSDYVSGRKLF